Sequencing of this T cell receptor beta chain was carried out in a study of vaccination and CD4 T cells after COVID-19. Once obtained from cultured CD4+ T cells, the DNA was sequenced using the Oncomine TCR Beta short-read assay. TCRdb processed the PCR reads anew with MiXCR; each CDR3 protein has one entry. This sample has roughly 14,000 distinct CDR3 sequences, with roughly two fifths found just once. The V end lost 1 base, the J end lost 9 bases, and 13 bases lay between the germline ends. The CDR3 loop spans 14 amino acids. CDR1 MNHEY and CDR2 SMNVEV come from the germline V gene (reference sequence). In regard to this clonotype: Antigen: not known.

Specified treatment: roughly ten-day PBMC culture with coronavirus spike peptide pools or control peptides (ViraFEST assay). Specimen: CD4+ T cells from blood, cultured in vitro. The clonotype originates from a human donor who had recovered from COVID-19. The J gene is TRBJ1-5, the V gene TRBV27; D is undetermined. Here the CDR3 DNA reads TGTGCCAGCAGTTTATACCGATTTGGTTGGCCCCAGCATTTT. It yields the protein CASSLYRFGWPQHF.